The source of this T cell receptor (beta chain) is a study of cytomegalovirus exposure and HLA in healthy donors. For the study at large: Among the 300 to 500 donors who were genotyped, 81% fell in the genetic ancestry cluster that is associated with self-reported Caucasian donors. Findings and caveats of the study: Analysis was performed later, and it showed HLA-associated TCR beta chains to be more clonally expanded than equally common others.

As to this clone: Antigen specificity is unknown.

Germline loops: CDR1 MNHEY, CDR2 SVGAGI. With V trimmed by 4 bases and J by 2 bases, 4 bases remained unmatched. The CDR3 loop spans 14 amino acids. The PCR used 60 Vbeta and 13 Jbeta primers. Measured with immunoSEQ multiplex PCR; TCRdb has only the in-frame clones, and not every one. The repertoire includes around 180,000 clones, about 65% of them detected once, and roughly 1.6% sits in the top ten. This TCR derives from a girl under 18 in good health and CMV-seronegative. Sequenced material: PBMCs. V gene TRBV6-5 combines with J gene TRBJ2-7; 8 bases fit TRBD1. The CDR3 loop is CASSLGQGPYEQYF. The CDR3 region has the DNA TGTGCCAGCAGTTTAGGACAGGGACCCTACGAGCAGTACTTC.